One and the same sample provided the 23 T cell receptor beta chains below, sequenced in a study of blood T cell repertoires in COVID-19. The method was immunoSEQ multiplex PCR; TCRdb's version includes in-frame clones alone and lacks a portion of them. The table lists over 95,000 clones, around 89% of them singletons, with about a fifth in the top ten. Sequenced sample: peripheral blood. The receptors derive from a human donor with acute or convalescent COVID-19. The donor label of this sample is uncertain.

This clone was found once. This chain's CDR3 is CASSLSQGNEQFF. The CDR3, as DNA: TGCGCCAGCAGCTTGAGTCAGGGCAATGAGCAGTTCTTC. The J gene is TRBJ2-1, the V gene TRBV5-1; possibly TRBD1 for D (5 bases). The CDR3 covers 13 residues. Germline V gene lookup returns CDR1 SGHRS and CDR2 YFSETQ. V gave up 1 base and J gave up 6 bases, with 8 bases separating them.

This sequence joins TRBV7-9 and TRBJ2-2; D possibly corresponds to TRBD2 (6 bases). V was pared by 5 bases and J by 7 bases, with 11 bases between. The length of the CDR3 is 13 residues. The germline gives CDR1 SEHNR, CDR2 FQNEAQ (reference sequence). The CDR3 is CASSILADGELFF. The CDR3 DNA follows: TGTGCCAGCAGCATATTAGCGGACGGGGAGCTGTTTTTT.

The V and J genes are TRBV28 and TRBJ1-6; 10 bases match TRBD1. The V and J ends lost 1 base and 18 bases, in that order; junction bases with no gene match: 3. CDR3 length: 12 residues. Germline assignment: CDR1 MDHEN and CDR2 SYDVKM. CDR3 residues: CASSLFGTGDHF. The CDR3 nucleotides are TGTGCCAGCAGTTTATTTGGGACAGGGGACCACTTT.

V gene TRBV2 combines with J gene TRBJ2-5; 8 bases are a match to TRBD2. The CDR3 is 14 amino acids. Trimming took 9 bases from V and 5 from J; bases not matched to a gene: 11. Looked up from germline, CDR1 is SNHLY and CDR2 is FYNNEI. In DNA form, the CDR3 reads TGTGCCAGTTCGTCACGCGGCGGGGGGGAGACCCAGTACTTC. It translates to CASSSRGGGETQYF.

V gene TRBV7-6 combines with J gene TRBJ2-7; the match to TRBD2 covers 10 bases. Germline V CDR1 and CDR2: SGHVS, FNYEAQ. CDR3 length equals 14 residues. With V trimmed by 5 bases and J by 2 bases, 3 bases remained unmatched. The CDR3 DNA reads TGTGCCAGCAGCCTAGGACTAGCGGCCTACGAGCAGTACTTC. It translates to CASSLGLAAYEQYF.

CDR3 bases: TGTGCCAGTCAGGGACAGCCCCTCTATGGCTACACCTTC. As protein: CASQGQPLYGYTF. The chain has TRBV19 and TRBJ1-2, with 7 bases identical to TRBD1. Trimming removed 8 bases from V and 4 bases from J; junction bases left unmatched: 7. The CDR3 consists of 13 residues. The germline gives CDR1 LNHDA, CDR2 SQIVND (reference sequence).

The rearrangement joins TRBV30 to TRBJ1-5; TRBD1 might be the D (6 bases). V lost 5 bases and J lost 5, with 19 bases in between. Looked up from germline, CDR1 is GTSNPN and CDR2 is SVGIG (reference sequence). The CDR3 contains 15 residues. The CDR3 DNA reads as TGTGCCTGGTCTTCGGGACCAGGGGTTTATCAGCCCCAGCATTTT. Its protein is CAWSSGPGVYQPQHF.

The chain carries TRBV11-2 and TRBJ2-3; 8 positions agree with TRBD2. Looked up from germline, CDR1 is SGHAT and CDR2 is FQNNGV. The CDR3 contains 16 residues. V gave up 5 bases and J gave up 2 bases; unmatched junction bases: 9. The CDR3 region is CASSDFVAGSTDTQYF. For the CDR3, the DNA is TGTGCCAGCAGCGACTTCGTAGCGGGGTCCACAGATACGCAGTATTTT.

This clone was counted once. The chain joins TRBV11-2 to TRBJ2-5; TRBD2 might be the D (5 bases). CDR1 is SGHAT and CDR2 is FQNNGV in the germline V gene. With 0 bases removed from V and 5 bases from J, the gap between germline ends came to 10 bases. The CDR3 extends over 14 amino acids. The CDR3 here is CASSLDLARETQYF. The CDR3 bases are TGTGCCAGCAGCTTAGATCTAGCCAGGGAGACCCAGTACTTC.

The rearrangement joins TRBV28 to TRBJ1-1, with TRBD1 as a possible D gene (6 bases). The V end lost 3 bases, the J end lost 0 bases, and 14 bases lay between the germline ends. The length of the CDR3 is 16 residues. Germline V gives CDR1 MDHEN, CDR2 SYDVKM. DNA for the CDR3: TGTGCCAGCAGTTTTGGCAGGGGATGGGTGAACACTGAAGCTTTCTTT. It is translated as CASSFGRGWVNTEAFF.

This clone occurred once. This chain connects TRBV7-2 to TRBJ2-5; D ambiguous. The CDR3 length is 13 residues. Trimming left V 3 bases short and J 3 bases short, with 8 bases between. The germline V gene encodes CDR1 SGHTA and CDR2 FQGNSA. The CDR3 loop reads CASSFSGEETQYF. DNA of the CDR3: TGTGCCAGCAGCTTTAGTGGAGAAGAGACCCAGTACTTC.

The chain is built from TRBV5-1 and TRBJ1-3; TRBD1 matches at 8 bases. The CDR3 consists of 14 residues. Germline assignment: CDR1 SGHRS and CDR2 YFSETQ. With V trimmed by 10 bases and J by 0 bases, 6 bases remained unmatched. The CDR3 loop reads CASGTGSSGNTIYF. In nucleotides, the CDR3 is TGCGCCTCTGGGACAGGTTCCTCTGGAAACACCATATATTTT. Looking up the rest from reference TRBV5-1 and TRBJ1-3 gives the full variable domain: KAGVTQTPRYLIKTRGQQVTLSCSPISGHRSVSWYQQTPGQGLQFLFEYFSETQRNKGNFPGRFSGRQFSNSRSEMNVSTLELGDSALYLCASGTGSSGNTIYFGEGSWLTVV.

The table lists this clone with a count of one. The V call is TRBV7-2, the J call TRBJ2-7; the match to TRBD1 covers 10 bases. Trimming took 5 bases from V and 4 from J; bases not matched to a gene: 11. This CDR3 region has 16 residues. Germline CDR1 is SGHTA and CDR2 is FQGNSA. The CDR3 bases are TGTGCCAGCAGCGAGATCCCTGGACAGGGGGGATACGAGCAGTACTTC. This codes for CASSEIPGQGGYEQYF.

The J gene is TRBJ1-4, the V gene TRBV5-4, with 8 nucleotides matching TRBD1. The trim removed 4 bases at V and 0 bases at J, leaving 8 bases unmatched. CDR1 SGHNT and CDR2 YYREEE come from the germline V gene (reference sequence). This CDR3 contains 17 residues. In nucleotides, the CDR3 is TGTGCCAGCAGCCCGACAGGGGACTCTGCAACTAATGAAAAACTGTTTTTT. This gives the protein CASSPTGDSATNEKLFF.

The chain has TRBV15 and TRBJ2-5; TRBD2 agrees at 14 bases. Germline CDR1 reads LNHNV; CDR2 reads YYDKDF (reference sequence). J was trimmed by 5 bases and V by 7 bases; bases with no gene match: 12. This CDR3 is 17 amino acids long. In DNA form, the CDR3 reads TGTGCCACCACCCAATTGGGACTAGCGGGAGAAAAGGAGACCCAGTACTTC. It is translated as CATTQLGLAGEKETQYF.

The CDR3 is CASKRSGTIDEQFF. The CDR3 DNA is TGTGCCAGCAAGCGGAGCGGGACGATCGATGAGCAGTTCTTC. This rearrangement joins TRBV14 to TRBJ2-1; 7 nucleotides align to TRBD2. Trimming cost V 7 bases and J 8 bases; bases outside gene matches: 11. CDR3 size: 14 residues. Germline V gives CDR1 SGHDN, CDR2 FVKESK.

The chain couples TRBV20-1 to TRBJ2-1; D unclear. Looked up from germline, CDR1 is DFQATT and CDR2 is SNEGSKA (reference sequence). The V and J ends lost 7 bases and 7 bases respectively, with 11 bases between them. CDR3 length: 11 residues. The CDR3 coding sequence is TGCAGTGTCGAGGAAGTTAATGAGCAGTTCTTC. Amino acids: CSVEEVNEQFF.

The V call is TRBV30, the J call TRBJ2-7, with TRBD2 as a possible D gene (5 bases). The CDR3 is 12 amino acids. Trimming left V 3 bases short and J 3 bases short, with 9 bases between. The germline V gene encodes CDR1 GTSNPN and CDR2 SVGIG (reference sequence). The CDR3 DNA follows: TGTGCCTGGAGCACGGGGAACTACGAGCAGTACTTC. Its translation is CAWSTGNYEQYF.

CDR3 sequence: CASSLRDRGSYEQYF. The CDR3 DNA follows: TGTGCCAGCAGCTTGCGTGACAGGGGCTCCTACGAGCAGTACTTC. This chain uses TRBV5-4 with TRBJ2-7; 8 bases are shared with TRBD1. This CDR3 is 15 amino acids long. In germline, CDR1 is SGHNT, CDR2 YYREEE (reference sequence). The junction had 3 bases not matched to a gene; V was cut back by 1 base and J by 0 bases.

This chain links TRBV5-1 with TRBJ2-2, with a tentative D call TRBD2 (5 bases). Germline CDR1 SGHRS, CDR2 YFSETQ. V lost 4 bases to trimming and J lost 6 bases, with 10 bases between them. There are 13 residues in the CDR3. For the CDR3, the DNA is TGCGCCAGCAGCCCCGCGGAGGCCGGGGAGCTGTTTTTT. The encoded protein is CASSPAEAGELFF. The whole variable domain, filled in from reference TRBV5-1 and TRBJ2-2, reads KAGVTQTPRYLIKTRGQQVTLSCSPISGHRSVSWYQQTPGQGLQFLFEYFSETQRNKGNFPGRFSGRQFSNSRSEMNVSTLELGDSALYLCASSPAEAGELFFGEGSRLTVL.

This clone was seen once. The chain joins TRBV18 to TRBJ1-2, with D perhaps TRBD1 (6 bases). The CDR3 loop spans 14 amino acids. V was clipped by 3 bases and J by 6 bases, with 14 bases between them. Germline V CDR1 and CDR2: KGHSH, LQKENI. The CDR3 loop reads CASSPRGPGHGYTF. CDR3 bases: TGTGCCAGCTCACCCAGGGGTCCGGGCCATGGCTACACCTTC.

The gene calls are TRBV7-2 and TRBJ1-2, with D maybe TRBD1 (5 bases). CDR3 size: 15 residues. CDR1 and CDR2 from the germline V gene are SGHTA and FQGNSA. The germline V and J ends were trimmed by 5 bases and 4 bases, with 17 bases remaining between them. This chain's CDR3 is CASSPRVGDGYGYTF. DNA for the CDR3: TGTGCCAGCAGCCCCCGGGTAGGGGATGGCTATGGCTACACCTTC.

DNA of the CDR3: TGTGCCACCAGTGAAAATGACAGGGGCGGAGAGACCCAGTACTTC. Translating it yields CATSENDRGGETQYF. The chain links TRBV24-1 to TRBJ2-5; the match to TRBD1 covers 8 bases. CDR1 is KGHDR, CDR2 SFDVKD, per germline. Trimming at V came to 4 bases and at J to 4 bases, leaving 7 bases not matched to a gene. The CDR3 has 15 amino acids.